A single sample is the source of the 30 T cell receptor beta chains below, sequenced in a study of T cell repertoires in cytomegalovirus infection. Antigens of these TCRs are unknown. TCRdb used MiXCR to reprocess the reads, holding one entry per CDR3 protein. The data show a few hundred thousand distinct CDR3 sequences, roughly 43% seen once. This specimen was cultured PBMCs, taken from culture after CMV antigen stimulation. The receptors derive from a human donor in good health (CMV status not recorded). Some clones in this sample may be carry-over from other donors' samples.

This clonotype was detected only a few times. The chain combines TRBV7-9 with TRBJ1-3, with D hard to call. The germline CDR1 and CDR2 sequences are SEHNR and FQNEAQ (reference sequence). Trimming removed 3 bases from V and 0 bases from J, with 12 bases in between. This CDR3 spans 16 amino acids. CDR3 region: CASSLTGQASGNTIYF. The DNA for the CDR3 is TGTGCCAGCAGCTTGACGGGCCAGGCCTCTGGAAACACCATATATTTT.

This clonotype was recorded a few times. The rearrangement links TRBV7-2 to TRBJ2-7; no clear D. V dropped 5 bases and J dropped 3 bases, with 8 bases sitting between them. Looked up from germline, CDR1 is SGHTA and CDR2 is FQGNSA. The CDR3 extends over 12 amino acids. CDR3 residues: CASSRLGYEQYF. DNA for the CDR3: TGTGCCAGCAGCCGCTTAGGCTACGAGCAGTACTTC.

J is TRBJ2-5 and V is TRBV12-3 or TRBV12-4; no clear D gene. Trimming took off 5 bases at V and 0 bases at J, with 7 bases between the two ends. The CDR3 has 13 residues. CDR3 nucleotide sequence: TGTGCCAGCAGTCCAGCGAACCAAGAGACCCAGTACTTC. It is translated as CASSPANQETQYF.

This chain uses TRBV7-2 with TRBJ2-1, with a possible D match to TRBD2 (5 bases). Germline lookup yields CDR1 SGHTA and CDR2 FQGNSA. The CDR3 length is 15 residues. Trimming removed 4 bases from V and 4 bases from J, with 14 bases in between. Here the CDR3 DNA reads TGTGCCAGCAGCTCCTCCTACGGGGTATACAATGAGCAGTTCTTC. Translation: CASSSSYGVYNEQFF.

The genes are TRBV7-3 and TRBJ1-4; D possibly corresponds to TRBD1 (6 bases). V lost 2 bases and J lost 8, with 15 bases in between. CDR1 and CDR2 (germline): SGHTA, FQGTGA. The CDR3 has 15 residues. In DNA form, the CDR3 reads TGTGCCAGCAGCTTAGTCGGCAGGGGCGGAGAAAAACTGTTTTTT. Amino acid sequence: CASSLVGRGGEKLFF.

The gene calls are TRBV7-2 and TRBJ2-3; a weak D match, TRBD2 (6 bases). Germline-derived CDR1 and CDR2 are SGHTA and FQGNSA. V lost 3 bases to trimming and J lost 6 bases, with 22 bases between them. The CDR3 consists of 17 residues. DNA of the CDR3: TGTGCCAGCAGCTTTGGGAGCGGGCGAGGTTTTCGGGATACGCAGTATTTT. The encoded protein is CASSFGSGRGFRDTQYF.

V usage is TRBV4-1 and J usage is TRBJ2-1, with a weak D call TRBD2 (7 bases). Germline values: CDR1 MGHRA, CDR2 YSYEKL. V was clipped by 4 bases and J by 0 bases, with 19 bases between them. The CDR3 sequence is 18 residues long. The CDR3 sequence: CASSPPGASGPSYNEQFF. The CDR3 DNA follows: TGCGCCAGCAGCCCCCCGGGGGCTAGCGGACCCTCCTACAATGAGCAGTTCTTC.

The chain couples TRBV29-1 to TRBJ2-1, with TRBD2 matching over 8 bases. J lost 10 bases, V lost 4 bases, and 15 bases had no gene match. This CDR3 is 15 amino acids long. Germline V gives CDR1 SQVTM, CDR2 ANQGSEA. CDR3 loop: CSVAPRGGMTHEQFF. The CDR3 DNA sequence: TGCAGCGTTGCCCCCCGGGGGGGCATGACCCACGAGCAGTTCTTC.

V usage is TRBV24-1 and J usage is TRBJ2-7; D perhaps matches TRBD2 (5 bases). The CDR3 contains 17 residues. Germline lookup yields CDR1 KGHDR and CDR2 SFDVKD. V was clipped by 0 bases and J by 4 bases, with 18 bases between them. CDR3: CATSDLRPADYQYEQYF. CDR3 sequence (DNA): TGTGCCACCAGTGATTTGCGTCCCGCAGACTATCAATACGAGCAGTACTTC.

For the CDR3, the DNA is TGTGCCAGCAGCCCCTGGGGCAGGGCAACAGATACGCAGTATTTT. Its protein product is CASSPWGRATDTQYF. This chain uses TRBV11-2 with TRBJ2-3, with D tentatively TRBD1 (5 bases). Germline CDR1 is SGHAT and CDR2 is FQNNGV. V shed 5 bases and J shed 3 bases, with 15 bases lying between them. The CDR3 has 15 amino acids.

The chain's CDR3 is CSAPRPIRDGELFF. The CDR3 bases are TGCAGTGCTCCTCGACCAATCCGAGACGGGGAGCTGTTTTTT. This chain links TRBV20-1 with TRBJ2-2; no clear D. Trimming removed 5 bases from V and 7 bases from J, with 17 bases in between. Germline CDR1 DFQATT, CDR2 SNEGSKA (reference sequence). The CDR3 has 14 amino acids.

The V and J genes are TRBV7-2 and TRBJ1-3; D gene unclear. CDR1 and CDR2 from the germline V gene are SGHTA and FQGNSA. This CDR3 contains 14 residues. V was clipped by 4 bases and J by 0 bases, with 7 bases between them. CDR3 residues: CASSSHRSGNTIYF. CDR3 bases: TGTGCCAGCAGCTCTCACCGCTCTGGAAACACCATATATTTT.

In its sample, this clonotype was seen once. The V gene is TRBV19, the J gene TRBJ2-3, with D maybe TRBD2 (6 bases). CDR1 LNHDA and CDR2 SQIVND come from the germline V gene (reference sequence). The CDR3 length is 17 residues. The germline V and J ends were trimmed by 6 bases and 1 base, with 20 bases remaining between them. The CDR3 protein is CASSTGTSPWGTDTQYF. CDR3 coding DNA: TGTGCCAGTAGCACCGGGACTTCTCCTTGGGGCACAGATACGCAGTATTTT.

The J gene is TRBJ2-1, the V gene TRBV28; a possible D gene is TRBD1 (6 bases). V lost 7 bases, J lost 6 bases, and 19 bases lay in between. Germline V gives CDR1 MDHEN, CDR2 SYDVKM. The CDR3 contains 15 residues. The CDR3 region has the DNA TGTGCCAGCATAACGGAAGGGGGAAGCGGCAATGAGCAGTTCTTC. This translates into CASITEGGSGNEQFF.

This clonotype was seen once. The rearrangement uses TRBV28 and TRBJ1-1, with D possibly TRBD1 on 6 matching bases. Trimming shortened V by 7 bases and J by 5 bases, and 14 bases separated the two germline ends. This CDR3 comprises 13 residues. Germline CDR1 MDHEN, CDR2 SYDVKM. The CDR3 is CASTLQGYTEAFF. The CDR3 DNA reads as TGTGCCAGCACTCTACAGGGTTATACTGAAGCTTTCTTT.

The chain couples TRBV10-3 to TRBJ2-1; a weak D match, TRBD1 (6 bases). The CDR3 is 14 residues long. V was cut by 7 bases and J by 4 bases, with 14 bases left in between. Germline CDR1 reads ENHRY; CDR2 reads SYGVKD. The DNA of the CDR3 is TGTGCCATCACGGCGGACAGCTTATACAATGAGCAGTTCTTC. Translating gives CAITADSLYNEQFF.

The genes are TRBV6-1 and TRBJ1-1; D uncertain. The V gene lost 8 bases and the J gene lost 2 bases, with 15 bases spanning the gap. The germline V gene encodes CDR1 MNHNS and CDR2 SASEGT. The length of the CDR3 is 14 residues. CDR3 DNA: TGTGCCAGCGCATGGCCCCCACTTAACACTGAAGCTTTCTTT. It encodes CASAWPPLNTEAFF.

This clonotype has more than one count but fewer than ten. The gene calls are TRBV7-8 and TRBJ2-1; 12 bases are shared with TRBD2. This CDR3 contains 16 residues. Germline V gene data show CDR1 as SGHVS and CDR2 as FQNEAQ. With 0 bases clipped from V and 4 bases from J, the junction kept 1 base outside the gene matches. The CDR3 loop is CASSLALAGGYNEQFF. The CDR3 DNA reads TGTGCCAGCAGCTTAGCGCTAGCGGGAGGGTACAATGAGCAGTTCTTC.

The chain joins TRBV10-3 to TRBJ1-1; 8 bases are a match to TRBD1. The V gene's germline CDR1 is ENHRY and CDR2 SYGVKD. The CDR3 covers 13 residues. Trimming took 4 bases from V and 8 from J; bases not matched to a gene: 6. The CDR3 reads CAISAQGAREAFF. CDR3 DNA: TGTGCCATCAGTGCTCAGGGGGCGAGAGAAGCTTTCTTT.

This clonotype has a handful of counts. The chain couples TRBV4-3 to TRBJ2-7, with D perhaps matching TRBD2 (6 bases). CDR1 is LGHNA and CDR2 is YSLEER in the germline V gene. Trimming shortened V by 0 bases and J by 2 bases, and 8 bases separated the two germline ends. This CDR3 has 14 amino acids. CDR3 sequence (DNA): TGCGCCAGCAGCCAAGATGCGGGACCCTACGAGCAGTACTTC. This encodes CASSQDAGPYEQYF.

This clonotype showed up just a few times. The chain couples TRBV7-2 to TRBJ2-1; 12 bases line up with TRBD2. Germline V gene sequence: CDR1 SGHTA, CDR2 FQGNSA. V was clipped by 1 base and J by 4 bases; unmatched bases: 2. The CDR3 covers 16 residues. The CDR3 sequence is CASSLGTSGEYNEQFF. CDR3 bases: TGTGCCAGCAGCTTAGGGACTAGCGGGGAATACAATGAGCAGTTCTTC.

CDR3 nucleotide sequence: TGTGCCAGCAGCTTAGTATATGGAGAGACCAATGAGCAGTTCTTC. Translation gives CASSLVYGETNEQFF. The chain combines TRBV11-2 with TRBJ2-1; no definite D call. V lost 1 base and J lost 6, with 13 bases in between. Germline CDR1 and CDR2: SGHAT and FQNNGV. This CDR3 comprises 15 residues. Variable domain in full (rest from reference TRBV11-2 and TRBJ2-1): EAGVAQSPRYKIIEKRQSVAFWCNPISGHATLYWYQQILGQGPKLLIQFQNNGVVDDSQLPKDRFSAERLKGVDSTLKIQPAKLEDSAVYLCASSLVYGETNEQFFGPGTRLTVL.

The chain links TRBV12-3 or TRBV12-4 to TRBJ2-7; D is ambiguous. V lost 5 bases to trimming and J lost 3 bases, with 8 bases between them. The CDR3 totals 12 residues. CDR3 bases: TGTGCCAGCAGTCCCTACTACTACGAGCAGTACTTC. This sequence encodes CASSPYYYEQYF.

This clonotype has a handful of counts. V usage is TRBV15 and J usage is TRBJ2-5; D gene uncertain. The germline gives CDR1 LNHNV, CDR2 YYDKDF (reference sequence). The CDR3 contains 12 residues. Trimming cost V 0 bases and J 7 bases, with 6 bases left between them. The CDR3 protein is CATSRDRATQYF. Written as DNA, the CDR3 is TGTGCCACCAGCAGAGATCGGGCGACCCAGTACTTC. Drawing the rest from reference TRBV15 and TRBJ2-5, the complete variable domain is DAMVIQNPRYQVTQFGKPVTLSCSQTLNHNVMYWYQQKSSQAPKLLFHYYDKDFNNEADTPDNFQSRRPNTSFCFLDIRSPGLGDTAMYLCATSRDRATQYFGPGTRLLVL.

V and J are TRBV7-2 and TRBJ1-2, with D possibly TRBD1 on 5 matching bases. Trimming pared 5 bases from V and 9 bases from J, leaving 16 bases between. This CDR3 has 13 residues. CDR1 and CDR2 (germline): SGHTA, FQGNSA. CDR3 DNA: TGTGCCAGCAGCCCCCGGGACGGCCTCAGCTACACCTTC. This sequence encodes CASSPRDGLSYTF. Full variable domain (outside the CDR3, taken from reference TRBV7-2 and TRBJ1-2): GAGVSQSPSNKVTEKGKDVELRCDPISGHTALYWYRQSLGQGLEFLIYFQGNSAPDKSGLPSDRFSAERTGGSVSTLTIQRTQQEDSAVYLCASSPRDGLSYTFGSGTRLTVV.

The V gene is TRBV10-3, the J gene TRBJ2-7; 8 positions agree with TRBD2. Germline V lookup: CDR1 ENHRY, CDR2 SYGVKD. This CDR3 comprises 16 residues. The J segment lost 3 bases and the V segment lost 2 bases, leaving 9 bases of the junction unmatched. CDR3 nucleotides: TGTGCCATCAGTGAGGGCGGGGGGCGCCAGGTCTACGAGCAGTACTTC. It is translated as CAISEGGGRQVYEQYF.

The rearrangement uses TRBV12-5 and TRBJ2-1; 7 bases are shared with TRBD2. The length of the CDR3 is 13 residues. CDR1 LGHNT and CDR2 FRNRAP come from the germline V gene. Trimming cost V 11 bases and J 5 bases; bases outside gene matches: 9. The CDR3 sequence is CASWGRVHNEQFF. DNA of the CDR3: TGTGCTTCGTGGGGGAGGGTCCACAATGAGCAGTTCTTC.

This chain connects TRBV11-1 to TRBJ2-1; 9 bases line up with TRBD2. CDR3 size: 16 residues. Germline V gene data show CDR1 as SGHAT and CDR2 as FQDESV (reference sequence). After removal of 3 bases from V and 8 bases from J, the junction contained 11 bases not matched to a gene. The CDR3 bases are TGTGCCAGCAGCTTGGGAATGGGACTAGCAGTTGATGAGCAGTTCTTC. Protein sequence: CASSLGMGLAVDEQFF. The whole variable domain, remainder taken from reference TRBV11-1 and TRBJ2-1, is EAEVAQSPRYKITEKSQAVAFWCDPISGHATLYWYRQILGQGPELLVQFQDESVVDDSQLPKDRFSAERLKGVDSTLKIQPAELGDSAMYLCASSLGMGLAVDEQFFGPGTRLTVL.

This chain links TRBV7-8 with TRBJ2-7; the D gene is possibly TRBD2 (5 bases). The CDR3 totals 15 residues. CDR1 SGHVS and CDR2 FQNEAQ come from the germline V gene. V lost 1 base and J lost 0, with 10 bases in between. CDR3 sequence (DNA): TGTGCCAGCAGCTTAGAGGACTTCGGCTCCTACGAGCAGTACTTC. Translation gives CASSLEDFGSYEQYF.

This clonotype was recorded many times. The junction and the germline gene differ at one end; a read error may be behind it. Here the CDR3 reads CASSSRAGAGVYGQYF. The CDR3 DNA reads TGTGCCAGCAGCTCCCGGGCGGGGGCGGGAGTATACGGGCAGTACTTC. The chain has TRBV7-2 and TRBJ2-7; a weak D match, TRBD2 (7 bases). The germline V gene has CDR1 SGHTA and CDR2 FQGNSA. The CDR3 spans 16 residues. Variable domain in full (rest from reference TRBV7-2 and TRBJ2-7): GAGVSQSPSNKVTEKGKDVELRCDPISGHTALYWYRQSLGQGLEFLIYFQGNSAPDKSGLPSDRFSAERTGGSVSTLTIQRTQQEDSAVYLCASSSRAGAGVYGQYFGPGTRLTVT.